This T cell receptor (beta chain) comes out of a study of glioma-infiltrating T cells. Study results and limitations: Only very few CDR3 sequences appeared in both tissue and blood. Non-neoplastic patients had below-expected tissue-blood divergence, while all gliomas exceeded expectation.

Amplification of TCR alpha and beta CDR3 regions from RNA used iRepertoire nested multiplex PCR. For one-step reverse transcription and amplification, roughly 85-450 ng of tissue mRNA or PBMC total RNA was used. TCRdb re-derived calls from the multiplex PCR reads in MiXCR, one entry per CDR3 protein. The data contain about 210,000 distinct CDR3 sequences, over 25% of them singletons. The germline V gene encodes CDR1 SGDLS and CDR2 YYNGEE. The CDR3 totals 15 residues. The junction had 10 bases not matched to a gene; V was cut back by 4 bases and J by 7 bases. Turning to this clonotype: The antigen is undetermined.

The chain combines TRBV9 with TRBJ2-7; 11 nucleotides align to TRBD2. This TCR was recovered from a human donor with low-grade glioma or glioblastoma, undergoing nonglioma brain surgery, or in good health (not recorded which). Source material: glioma tissue, nonneoplastic brain tissue, or PBMCs (not recorded which). The CDR3 DNA follows: TGTGCCAGCAGCTTCGGGACTAGCGGAGACGGGGAGCAGTACTTC. It is translated as CASSFGTSGDGEQYF.